This T cell receptor beta chain derives from a study of T cells in Graves' hyperthyroidism and ophthalmopathy. Trimming took off 4 bases at V and 3 bases at J, with 13 bases between the two ends. The CDR3 runs 15 residues. Germline CDR1 reads SGHTA; CDR2 reads FQGNSA. Study-wide points: Ophthalmopathy was identified by the model a median around 5.9 months ahead of onset.

There are a few counts of this clonotype. Its antigen is as yet unknown. RNA transcripts provided the source from which TCR beta CDR3 regions were amplified. HTBI primers were employed in a first-round RT-PCR of the TCR CDR3. One entry per CDR3 protein results from TCRdb running MiXCR on the multiplex PCR reads. This table has about 380,000 distinct CDR3 sequences, around 13% appearing once. The receptor was isolated from a woman aged 60-75 years with Graves' hyperthyroidism. This chain joins TRBV7-2 and TRBJ2-1; D is unresolved. Sequences were obtained from blood. CDR3 sequence (DNA): TGTGCCAGCAGCTCCTACGAGGTTATCTACAATGAGCAGTTCTTC. The encoded protein is CASSSYEVIYNEQFF.